This T cell receptor (beta chain) was obtained from a study of cytomegalovirus exposure and HLA in healthy donors. Study-wide findings and caveats: Productive rates of about 90% or about 30% were seen for most TCR beta V segments in an earlier analysis. Rare sequences made up most TCRs, while some public TCRs were found in many donors. Later work showed greater clonal expansion in HLA-associated TCR beta chains than in equally common others.

Remarks on this clone: Its matching antigen is unknown.

The CDR3 contains 15 residues. Trimming took off 7 bases at V and 0 bases at J, with 13 bases between the two ends. Germline assignment: CDR1 MNHEY and CDR2 SMNVEV (reference sequence). Healthy bone marrow donors made up the donors. Primers included in the PCR were 60 Vbeta and 13 Jbeta primers. Some clones are missing from TCRdb's copy, which holds only in-frame ones; the method was immunoSEQ multiplex PCR. The ten most abundant clones cover roughly 8.8% of a sample with tens of thousands of clones. The chain employs TRBV27 and TRBJ1-5; D remains unclear. The sequenced sample consisted of PBMCs. This sequence was found in a man in his fifties in good health and CMV-seropositive. CDR3 loop: CASNQQGSSNQPQHF. CDR3 sequence (DNA): TGTGCCAGCAATCAACAAGGGAGTAGCAATCAGCCCCAGCATTTT.